This entry lists 25 T cell receptor beta chains sequenced from one sample in a study of cytomegalovirus exposure and HLA in healthy donors. 60 Vbeta and 13 Jbeta primers were used in PCR. Sequencing was performed with immunoSEQ multiplex PCR; in TCRdb, only in-frame clones are kept and a portion is missing. This table holds 90,000 or so clones, 65% to 75% found once. Material: PBMCs. The receptors shown here come from a man between 60 and 70 years old in good health and CMV-seronegative.

This rearrangement joins TRBV7-9 to TRBJ1-4; no definite D call. The germline V gene has CDR1 SEHNR and CDR2 FQNEAQ (reference sequence). The CDR3 covers 12 residues. V lost 4 bases, J lost 12 bases, and 12 bases lay in between. CDR3 loop: CASSSTSVELFF. CDR3 nucleotides: TGTGCCAGCAGCTCCACCTCGGTCGAACTGTTTTTT.

The chain has TRBV5-8 and TRBJ2-1; D is unresolved. The CDR3 extends over 13 amino acids. The V gene's germline CDR1 is SGHTS and CDR2 YDEGEE. Trimming left V 4 bases short and J 7 bases short, with 12 bases between. The CDR3 sequence is CASSRALGNEQFF. In DNA, the CDR3 is TGTGCCAGCAGCCGCGCACTCGGGAATGAGCAGTTCTTC.

The sample holds a few counts of this clone. This chain joins TRBV19 and TRBJ2-5; TRBD1 aligns across 9 bases. The closer fit of TRBJ2-7 to the DNA end suggests the J call may be wrong. The germline V gene encodes CDR1 LNHDA and CDR2 SQIVND (reference sequence). CDR3 length equals 15 residues. This CDR3 is CASSIYGTGNYEQYF. The CDR3 DNA is TGTGCCAGTAGTATTTATGGGACAGGGAACTACGAGCAGTACTTC.

This clone was seen only once. The genes are TRBV30 and TRBJ2-1; TRBD2 matches at 10 bases. Germline-derived CDR1 and CDR2 are GTSNPN and SVGIG (reference sequence). Unmatched junction bases numbered 10, after V lost 1 base and J lost 7 bases. The length of the CDR3 is 16 residues. The CDR3 coding sequence is TGTGCCTGGAGTGAGGGAGAGCGGGGGGGCCGGAATGAGCAGTTCTTC. It specifies CAWSEGERGGRNEQFF.

The rearrangement uses TRBV7-2 and TRBJ2-3; D unresolved. Germline V gene lookup returns CDR1 SGHTA and CDR2 FQGNSA. Deletions cut 5 bases from V and 1 base from J, with 10 bases between. The CDR3 consists of 14 residues. The CDR3 reads CASSPQARTDTQYF. The CDR3 bases are TGTGCCAGCAGCCCCCAGGCCCGCACAGATACGCAGTATTTT. Drawing the rest from reference TRBV7-2 and TRBJ2-3, the complete variable domain is GAGVSQSPSNKVTEKGKDVELRCDPISGHTALYWYRQSLGQGLEFLIYFQGNSAPDKSGLPSDRFSAERTGGSVSTLTIQRTQQEDSAVYLCASSPQARTDTQYFGPGTRLTVL.

The chain recombines TRBV15 with TRBJ2-4; 11 positions agree with TRBD2. V dropped 0 bases and J dropped 10; count of bases not matched to a gene: 2. Germline CDR1 LNHNV, CDR2 YYDKDF (reference sequence). This CDR3 region has 14 residues. Here the CDR3 reads CATSRDRTSGIQYF. CDR3 nucleotide sequence: TGTGCCACCAGCAGAGATCGGACTAGCGGGATTCAGTACTTC.

The chain employs TRBV5-1 and TRBJ2-2, with TRBD2 identical over 12 bases. This CDR3 is 17 amino acids long. J was trimmed by 0 bases and V by 4 bases; bases with no gene match: 4. From germline, CDR1 is SGHRS and CDR2 YFSETQ. The CDR3 region is CASSQGLAGTNTGELFF. The DNA of the CDR3 is TGCGCCAGCAGCCAAGGACTAGCGGGGACGAACACCGGGGAGCTGTTTTTT.

V usage is TRBV2 and J usage is TRBJ2-7, with D perhaps TRBD1 (5 bases). CDR1 and CDR2 from the germline V gene are SNHLY and FYNNEI. The CDR3 is 15 residues long. V was clipped by 0 bases and J by 7 bases, with 16 bases between them. CDR3 sequence: CASSEADILPGEQYF. CDR3 nucleotides: TGTGCCAGCAGTGAAGCGGACATCTTACCAGGGGAGCAGTACTTC.

The V gene is TRBV5-1, the J gene TRBJ2-3; 9 nucleotides agree with TRBD2. With V trimmed by 4 bases and J by 3 bases, 9 bases remained unmatched. Germline-derived CDR1 and CDR2 are SGHRS and YFSETQ. The CDR3 is 16 residues long. The CDR3 region has the DNA TGCGCCAGCAGCCCTCTGGGCGGGGGGGTAACAGATACGCAGTATTTT. Translated, it gives CASSPLGGGVTDTQYF.

The rearrangement links TRBV4-1 to TRBJ2-7, with TRBD2 matching over 8 bases. Germline CDR1 and CDR2: MGHRA and YSYEKL. The CDR3 runs to 14 residues. J was trimmed by 4 bases and V by 4 bases; bases with no gene match: 6. CDR3 in DNA: TGCGCCAGCAGCCTAGAGGGCGGGGGGTACGAGCAGTACTTC. Residues: CASSLEGGGYEQYF.

The CDR3 nucleotides read TGTGCCAGCAGCTCCGGGACTAGCGCGCGAGAGACCCAGTACTTC. It is translated as CASSSGTSARETQYF. J is TRBJ2-5 and V is TRBV11-3; 10 bases agree with TRBD2. V dropped 4 bases and J dropped 4; count of bases not matched to a gene: 6. The CDR3 totals 15 residues. The germline CDR1 and CDR2 sequences are SGHNT and YENEEA.

This clone was seen repeatedly, ten times or more. The genes are TRBV9 and TRBJ1-1, with a tentative D call TRBD1 (5 bases). Trimming took off 4 bases at V and 2 bases at J, with 15 bases between the two ends. The CDR3 has 15 residues. Germline CDR1 is SGDLS and CDR2 is YYNGEE. Here the CDR3 DNA reads TGTGCCAGCAGCCTAGGGGCAGACCATAACACTGAAGCTTTCTTT. Translation gives CASSLGADHNTEAFF.

The V and J genes are TRBV2 and TRBJ2-1; D might be TRBD2 (7 bases). V was clipped by 2 bases and J by 6 bases, with 17 bases between them. Germline loops: CDR1 SNHLY, CDR2 FYNNEI. The CDR3 runs to 16 residues. CDR3 in amino acids: CASSEWGGATFNEQFF. The CDR3 nucleotides are TGTGCCAGCAGTGAATGGGGGGGGGCAACTTTCAATGAGCAGTTCTTC.

In this sample, this clone turned up a few times. V gene TRBV2 combines with J gene TRBJ1-4; unclear D gene. Germline CDR1 and CDR2: SNHLY and FYNNEI. V was trimmed by 5 bases and J by 0 bases, leaving 13 bases between them. The CDR3 is made up of 16 amino acids. Here the CDR3 DNA reads TGTGCCAGCAGTAGCGGCCCTTTCGCAACTAATGAAAAACTGTTTTTT. Amino acids: CASSSGPFATNEKLFF.

The CDR3 nucleotides are TGTGCCATCAGTGAGCTTGGCCTAGCGGGGGTGAACACCGGGGAGCTGTTTTTT. The encoded protein is CAISELGLAGVNTGELFF. This rearrangement joins TRBV10-3 to TRBJ2-2, with 10 bases identical to TRBD2. The CDR3 covers 18 residues. Per the germline V gene, CDR1 is ENHRY and CDR2 is SYGVKD. Germline trimming cut 2 bases from V and 1 base from J; bases unmatched to any gene: 7.

The V and J genes are TRBV29-1 and TRBJ1-1; tentative D call: TRBD1 (6 bases). The length of the CDR3 is 15 residues. The V and J ends lost 4 bases and 5 bases respectively, with 20 bases between them. Germline V gene lookup returns CDR1 SQVTM and CDR2 ANQGSEA. CDR3 loop: CSVARSPGEVTEAFF. The CDR3, as DNA: TGCAGCGTTGCCCGGTCTCCAGGGGAAGTTACTGAAGCTTTCTTT.

This clone was seen just once. The CDR3 loop is CASGLSGGAWQGGELFF. In DNA, the CDR3 is TGTGCTAGTGGTCTGTCCGGGGGGGCCTGGCAGGGCGGGGAGCTGTTTTTT. The chain combines TRBV12-5 with TRBJ2-2; 8 bases match TRBD2. Trimming cost V 5 bases and J 7 bases; bases outside gene matches: 15. The CDR3 sequence is 17 residues long. Germline V gene lookup returns CDR1 LGHNT and CDR2 FRNRAP.

This clone has just one count. The V gene is TRBV15, the J gene TRBJ2-2; 15 bases map to TRBD2. The CDR3 runs 19 residues. V trimming: 0 bases; J trimming: 1 base; junction bases outside the gene matches: 3. The germline gives CDR1 LNHNV, CDR2 YYDKDF (reference sequence). CDR3 nucleotide sequence: TGTGCCACCAGCAGAGAGTTGGGACTAGCGGGGGGGAACACCGGGGAGCTGTTTTTT. Translation gives CATSRELGLAGGNTGELFF.

This clone was observed a single time. J is TRBJ2-6 and V is TRBV19; no reliable D call. The V end lost 9 bases, the J end lost 0 bases, and 9 bases lay between the germline ends. CDR3 length: 14 residues. Germline CDR1 is LNHDA and CDR2 is SQIVND (reference sequence). This CDR3 is CASDIFSGANVLTF. Written as DNA, the CDR3 is TGTGCCAGCGACATATTCTCTGGGGCCAACGTCCTGACTTTC.

This clone was detected once. CDR3 coding DNA: TGTGCCAGCAGTGACGAGTGGGGAAGGGGAGATACGCAGTATTTT. Amino acids: CASSDEWGRGDTQYF. This chain uses TRBV6-4 with TRBJ2-3; weak D call: TRBD1 (5 bases). Per germline, CDR1 MRHNA and CDR2 SNTAGT. The CDR3 runs 15 residues. Trimming pared 2 bases from V and 5 bases from J, leaving 14 bases between.

The genes are TRBV6-5 and TRBJ1-1; 9 bases fit TRBD1. Trimming removed 5 bases from V and 3 bases from J; junction bases left unmatched: 4. CDR1 MNHEY and CDR2 SVGAGI come from the germline V gene. The CDR3 has 14 amino acids. The CDR3: CASSRRDRDTEAFF. In DNA form, the CDR3 reads TGTGCCAGCAGTCGCCGGGACAGGGACACTGAAGCTTTCTTT.

V is TRBV7-2 and J is TRBJ2-1, with D unresolved. The CDR3 length is 12 residues. The ends were cut back, 3 bases at V and 15 bases at J, with 15 bases in the middle. Germline V gives CDR1 SGHTA, CDR2 FQGNSA. CDR3: CASSLWASGLFF. CDR3 DNA sequence: TGTGCCAGCAGCTTGTGGGCCTCTGGGTTGTTCTTC.

This clone turned up a few times. The V and J genes are TRBV19 and TRBJ2-5; 9 bases map to TRBD2. V was clipped by 6 bases and J by 9 bases; unmatched bases: 8. The CDR3 consists of 13 residues. Germline V gene data show CDR1 as LNHDA and CDR2 as SQIVND (reference sequence). The CDR3 reads CASRASGNLPQYF. CDR3 sequence (DNA): TGTGCCAGTAGAGCTAGCGGGAATCTTCCCCAGTACTTC.

V is TRBV25-1 and J is TRBJ2-2, with 10 bases fitting TRBD1. Trimming at V came to 7 bases and at J to 7 bases, leaving 6 bases not matched to a gene. From germline, CDR1 is MGHDK and CDR2 SYGVNS. The CDR3 totals 14 residues. The CDR3 is CASMRDRGIGELFF. The CDR3 DNA reads as TGTGCCAGCATGAGGGACAGGGGAATCGGGGAGCTGTTTTTT.

This sequence joins TRBV19 and TRBJ1-5; no firm D call. Trimming removed 6 bases from V and 5 bases from J, with 11 bases in between. The CDR3 has 13 amino acids. Germline CDR1 and CDR2: LNHDA and SQIVND (reference sequence). The CDR3 spells CASSPGLDQPQHF. The CDR3 region has the DNA TGTGCCAGTAGCCCGGGTCTTGATCAGCCCCAGCATTTT. Full variable domain (missing parts from reference TRBV19 and TRBJ1-5): DGGITQSPKYLFRKEGQNVTLSCEQNLNHDAMYWYRQDPGQGLRLIYYSQIVNDFQKGDIAEGYSVSREKKESFPLTVTSAQKNPTAFYLCASSPGLDQPQHFGDGTRLSIL.